Described below is a single TCR beta chain sequence and its context. TCRdb's copy holds only in-frame clones and misses some; the assay was immunoSEQ multiplex PCR. Seen here are around 13,000 clones, 84% observed once, and the top ten hold about 10%. Trimming removed 4 bases from V and 3 bases from J; junction bases left unmatched: 9. The CDR3 loop spans 16 amino acids. Looked up from germline, CDR1 is SGHRS and CDR2 is YFSETQ. This entry is derived from a study of technical replicates of blood from a few donors. This TCR came from a human donor in good health. Material: PBMCs. The chain is built from TRBV5-1 and TRBJ2-3; 9 positions match TRBD1. The CDR3 sequence is CASSPGRQGDTDTQYF. The CDR3 nucleotides read TGCGCCAGCAGCCCCGGACGACAGGGGGATACAGATACGCAGTATTTT.